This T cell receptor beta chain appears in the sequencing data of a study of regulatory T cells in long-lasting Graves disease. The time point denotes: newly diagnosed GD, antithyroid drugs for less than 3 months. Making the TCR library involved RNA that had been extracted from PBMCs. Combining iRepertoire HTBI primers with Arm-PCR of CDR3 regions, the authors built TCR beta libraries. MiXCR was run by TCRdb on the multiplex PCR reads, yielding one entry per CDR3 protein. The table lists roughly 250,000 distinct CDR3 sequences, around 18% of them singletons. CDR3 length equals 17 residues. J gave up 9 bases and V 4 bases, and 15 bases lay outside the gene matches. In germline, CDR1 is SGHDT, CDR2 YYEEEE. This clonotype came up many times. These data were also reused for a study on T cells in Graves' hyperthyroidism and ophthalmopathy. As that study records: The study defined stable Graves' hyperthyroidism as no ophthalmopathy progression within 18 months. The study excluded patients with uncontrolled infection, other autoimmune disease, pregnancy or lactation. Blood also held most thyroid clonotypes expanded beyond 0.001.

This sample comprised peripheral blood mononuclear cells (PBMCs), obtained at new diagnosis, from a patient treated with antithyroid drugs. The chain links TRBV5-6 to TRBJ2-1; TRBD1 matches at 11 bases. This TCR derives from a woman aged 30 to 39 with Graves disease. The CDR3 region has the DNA TGTGCCAGCAGCCTACTACTCCGGGACAGGGGGAGAGGTGAGCAGTTCTTC. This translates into CASSLLLRDRGRGEQFF.